These 27 T cell receptor beta chains came from one sample sequenced in a study of T cell responses to AZD1222 COVID-19 vaccine. Method: immunoSEQ multiplex PCR; TCRdb's copy keeps in-frame clones and lacks some. The data show some 74,000 clones, 75% to 85% seen once. The sequences come from peripheral blood, collected on day 0 of AZD1222 vaccination. All receptors derive from an adult in good health.

This clone was picked up a small number of times. This chain links TRBV7-8 with TRBJ2-7, with 7 bases identical to TRBD2. Per the germline V gene, CDR1 is SGHVS and CDR2 is FQNEAQ. The junction had 11 bases not matched to a gene; V was cut back by 5 bases and J by 7 bases. The length of the CDR3 is 14 residues. This CDR3 is CASSQGLAGREQYF. CDR3 in DNA: TGTGCCAGCAGCCAAGGACTTGCCGGGAGGGAGCAGTACTTC.

The chain employs TRBV18 and TRBJ1-2; tentatively, D is TRBD1 (6 bases). This CDR3 has 16 residues. The V and J ends lost 3 bases and 5 bases respectively, with 19 bases between them. Germline CDR1 reads KGHSH; CDR2 reads LQKENI. DNA for the CDR3: TGTGCCAGCTCACCTGGGGGCTGGAGCAGCTCTTATGGCTACACCTTC. Translating it yields CASSPGGWSSSYGYTF.

This chain connects TRBV16 to TRBJ1-5; no reliable D call. Germline V gene lookup returns CDR1 KGHSY and CDR2 FQNENV. V was cut by 1 base and J by 4 bases, with 11 bases left in between. This CDR3 comprises 15 residues. The CDR3 is CASSQLMAGNQPQHF. CDR3 nucleotides: TGTGCCAGCAGCCAATTAATGGCCGGGAATCAGCCCCAGCATTTT.

This clone was observed once. The chain links TRBV7-9 to TRBJ1-2; no clear D. The germline gives CDR1 SEHNR, CDR2 FQNEAQ (reference sequence). There are 12 residues in the CDR3. The V end was cut by 1 base, the J end by 8 bases, with 8 bases between. CDR3 protein: CASSLGQGGYTF. The CDR3, as DNA: TGTGCCAGCAGCTTAGGTCAAGGGGGCTACACCTTC.

This clone was seen repeatedly, ten times or more. A far larger clone is off by one base, so a read error is likely. The same CDR3 is also encoded by other DNA sequences in this sample. The rearrangement joins TRBV7-9 to TRBJ2-1, with TRBD2 as a possible D gene (7 bases). CDR1 and CDR2 (germline): SEHNR, FQNEAQ (reference sequence). V lost 5 bases to trimming and J lost 7 bases, with 15 bases between them. The CDR3 runs to 14 residues. CDR3 loop: CASSGGGGGNEQFF. CDR3 in DNA: TGTGCCAGCAGCGGGGGGGGAGGGGGGAATGAGCAGTTCTTC.

The genes are TRBV5-1 and TRBJ1-1; 8 bases match TRBD1. CDR1 SGHRS and CDR2 YFSETQ come from the germline V gene. The CDR3 consists of 14 residues. V dropped 5 bases and J dropped 5; count of bases not matched to a gene: 8. CDR3 sequence reads: CASRPDRVITEAFF. Here the CDR3 DNA reads TGCGCCAGCAGGCCGGACAGGGTGATAACTGAAGCTTTCTTT.

The J gene is TRBJ1-5, the V gene TRBV20-1; D uncertain. Trimming shortened V by 3 bases and J by 2 bases, and 14 bases separated the two germline ends. The germline V gene encodes CDR1 DFQATT and CDR2 SNEGSKA (reference sequence). CDR3 length: 15 residues. CDR3 sequence: CSASNHPLRNQPQHF. The CDR3 DNA is TGCAGTGCTAGTAACCACCCTCTCCGCAATCAGCCCCAGCATTTT.

J is TRBJ1-2 and V is TRBV4-2; 9 positions agree with TRBD1. Per germline, CDR1 LGHNA and CDR2 YNFKEQ. The CDR3 is 17 amino acids. V dropped 2 bases and J dropped 3; count of bases not matched to a gene: 10. The CDR3 coding sequence is TGTGCCAGCAGCCAATCCGGGACAGGGTTCAGGTACTATGGCTACACCTTC. Translating gives CASSQSGTGFRYYGYTF.

The chain employs TRBV6-5 and TRBJ1-1; D is uncertain. From germline, CDR1 is MNHEY and CDR2 SVGAGI. The ends were cut back, 7 bases at V and 8 bases at J, with 14 bases in the middle. This CDR3 spans 12 amino acids. This chain's CDR3 is CASTAVALEAFF. DNA of the CDR3: TGTGCCAGCACCGCTGTCGCCCTGGAAGCTTTCTTT.

The V gene is TRBV7-8, the J gene TRBJ1-2, with 7 positions matching TRBD1. Looked up from germline, CDR1 is SGHVS and CDR2 is FQNEAQ. The CDR3 loop spans 13 amino acids. Unmatched junction bases numbered 5, after V lost 4 bases and J lost 6 bases. As DNA, the CDR3 is TGTGCCAGCAGCTCGCGACAGGGTGATGGCTACACCTTC. It specifies CASSSRQGDGYTF.

This chain uses TRBV6-1 with TRBJ2-5; D not certain. Trimming removed 2 bases at V and 1 base at J, with 14 bases between. CDR3 length: 16 amino acids. Per the germline V gene, CDR1 is MNHNS and CDR2 is SASEGT. The CDR3 DNA sequence: TGTGCCAGCAGTGAACACGTGGGTAAGGTCCAAGAGACCCAGTACTTC. Translating it yields CASSEHVGKVQETQYF.

CDR3: CASSLLLGNTEAFF. CDR3 bases: TGTGCCAGCAGTCTCCTTCTCGGGAACACTGAAGCTTTCTTT. This rearrangement joins TRBV27 to TRBJ1-1; unclear D gene. The germline V gene encodes CDR1 MNHEY and CDR2 SMNVEV (reference sequence). V shed 5 bases and J shed 1 base, with 11 bases lying between them. The CDR3 is 14 amino acids.

The chain combines TRBV19 with TRBJ2-3, with D perhaps TRBD1 (5 bases). This CDR3 contains 15 residues. Germline V gene sequence: CDR1 LNHDA, CDR2 SQIVND (reference sequence). The ends were cut back, 3 bases at V and 4 bases at J, with 14 bases in the middle. The CDR3 nucleotides are TGTGCCAGTAGTATTGGCCCGCAGGGTGCAGATACGCAGTATTTT. Its protein is CASSIGPQGADTQYF.

This clone was counted once. The rearrangement links TRBV27 to TRBJ1-6; 7 bases align to TRBD1. The V segment lost 6 bases and the J segment 7 bases; nucleotides outside the gene matches: 6. Germline V gene data show CDR1 as MNHEY and CDR2 as SMNVEV (reference sequence). This CDR3 is 14 amino acids long. CDR3 sequence (DNA): TGTGCCAGCAGCTATAGGGGGCTGAATTCACCCCTCCACTTT. Amino acids: CASSYRGLNSPLHF.

This sequence joins TRBV28 and TRBJ1-5, with D perhaps matching TRBD1 (6 bases). V shed 6 bases and J shed 8 bases, with 20 bases lying between them. CDR1 is MDHEN and CDR2 is SYDVKM in the germline V gene. This CDR3 has 15 residues. The CDR3 loop is CASSPSGGLVEPQHF. The CDR3 nucleotides are TGTGCCAGCAGCCCAAGTGGGGGGCTTGTTGAGCCCCAGCATTTT.

This clone was detected only a few times. Here the CDR3 reads CASSFNTGELFF. The CDR3 DNA reads as TGTGCCAGCAGCTTTAATACCGGGGAGCTGTTTTTT. This sequence joins TRBV5-6 and TRBJ2-2; D is uncertain. V lost 2 bases and J 5 bases, leaving 4 bases between the germline ends. Germline V gene lookup returns CDR1 SGHDT and CDR2 YYEEEE. The length of the CDR3 is 12 residues.

This chain uses TRBV30 with TRBJ1-4; the D is unclear. The CDR3 is 12 amino acids. The ends were cut back, 2 bases at V and 4 bases at J, with 5 bases in the middle. Per germline, CDR1 GTSNPN and CDR2 SVGIG (reference sequence). CDR3 sequence (DNA): TGTGCCTGGAGTCACGGTAATGAAAAACTGTTTTTT. The encoded protein is CAWSHGNEKLFF. Drawing the rest from reference TRBV30 and TRBJ1-4, the complete variable domain is SQTIHQWPATLVQPVGSPLSLECTVEGTSNPNLYWYRQAAGRGLQLLFYSVGIGQISSEVPQNLSASRPQDRQFILSSKKLLLSDSGFYLCAWSHGNEKLFFGSGTQLSVL.

CDR3 nucleotide sequence: TGTGCCAGCAGCCCAGCGGGGCCCTTCTCCTACAATGAGCAGTTCTTC. Residues: CASSPAGPFSYNEQFF. The chain combines TRBV2 with TRBJ2-1; 7 nucleotides match TRBD2. Trimming cost V 6 bases and J 0 bases; bases outside gene matches: 8. Per the germline V gene, CDR1 is SNHLY and CDR2 is FYNNEI. The CDR3 loop spans 16 amino acids.

The chain uses TRBV11-2 and TRBJ1-2, with D unclear. Germline V gene data show CDR1 as SGHAT and CDR2 as FQNNGV. V was cut by 0 bases and J by 2 bases, with 7 bases left in between. This CDR3 has 14 residues. Here the CDR3 reads CASSLERINYGYTF. In DNA, the CDR3 is TGTGCCAGCAGCTTAGAGCGGATCAACTATGGCTACACCTTC.

The sample holds a few counts of this clone. The chain has TRBV11-2 and TRBJ1-5, with D maybe TRBD1 (5 bases). Looked up from germline, CDR1 is SGHAT and CDR2 is FQNNGV. V was pared by 2 bases and J by 4 bases, with 9 bases between. The CDR3 consists of 14 residues. Written as DNA, the CDR3 is TGTGCCAGCAGCTTACAGGGAACAAATCAGCCCCAGCATTTT. This sequence encodes CASSLQGTNQPQHF.

This clone has more than one count but fewer than ten. The chain joins TRBV5-1 to TRBJ2-5; unclear D gene. Germline V CDR1 and CDR2: SGHRS, YFSETQ. The CDR3 has 14 amino acids. Trimming took 1 base from V and 1 from J, leaving 8 bases between them. CDR3 protein: CASSLFATQETQYF. The CDR3 region has the DNA TGCGCCAGCAGCTTGTTTGCCACCCAAGAGACCCAGTACTTC.

This clone was picked up a small number of times. The rearrangement links TRBV6-5 to TRBJ1-5; no reliable D call. Trimming pared 8 bases from V and 0 bases from J, leaving 14 bases between. CDR3 size: 15 residues. Germline V gene sequence: CDR1 MNHEY, CDR2 SVGAGI. CDR3 sequence reads: CASLARLYSNQPQHF. The CDR3 nucleotides read TGTGCCAGCTTAGCCAGACTTTATAGCAATCAGCCCCAGCATTTT.

The V call is TRBV11-2, the J call TRBJ2-7, with D possibly TRBD1 on 6 matching bases. V lost 4 bases and J 7 bases, leaving 20 bases between the germline ends. The CDR3 spans 15 residues. CDR1 and CDR2 from the germline V gene are SGHAT and FQNNGV. CDR3 residues: CASSSWTAPLGEQYF. The CDR3, as DNA: TGTGCCAGCAGCTCGTGGACAGCGCCGTTGGGTGAGCAGTACTTC.

This clone was found a few times. The chain carries TRBV6-5 and TRBJ1-4; TRBD1 aligns across 7 bases. V gave up 9 bases and J gave up 3 bases; unmatched junction bases: 4. CDR3 size: 13 residues. CDR1 and CDR2 from the germline V gene are MNHEY and SVGAGI. In DNA, the CDR3 is TGTGCCAGTGCGGGACAGTCTAATGAAAAACTGTTTTTT. It is translated as CASAGQSNEKLFF.

The sample holds a few counts of this clone. This chain uses TRBV5-1 with TRBJ1-1; D gene ambiguous. From germline, CDR1 is SGHRS and CDR2 YFSETQ. The CDR3 has 15 residues. The germline V and J ends were trimmed by 2 bases and 2 bases, with 13 bases remaining between them. CDR3 region: CASSFRGYSNTEAFF. The DNA for the CDR3 is TGCGCCAGCAGCTTTCGAGGGTATTCAAACACTGAAGCTTTCTTT.

This chain's CDR3 is CASSSPYGYTF. The CDR3 nucleotides read TGTGCCAGCAGTTCGCCCTATGGCTACACCTTC. This chain joins TRBV28 and TRBJ1-2; D not certain. The CDR3 length is 11 residues. The V gene lost 4 bases and the J gene lost 4 bases, with 4 bases spanning the gap. Germline V gene data show CDR1 as MDHEN and CDR2 as SYDVKM.

Only a few counts were recorded for this clone. The CDR3 reads CASRPRGPGTEAFF. In DNA, the CDR3 is TGTGCCAGCAGACCCAGGGGGCCTGGGACTGAAGCTTTCTTT. The chain combines TRBV7-8 with TRBJ1-1; TRBD1 aligns across 8 bases. Trimming cost V 6 bases and J 5 bases; bases outside gene matches: 8. The CDR3 is 14 amino acids. Germline V gene sequence: CDR1 SGHVS, CDR2 FQNEAQ. Combining the CDR3 with reference TRBV7-8 and TRBJ1-1 gives the whole variable domain GAGVSQSPRYKVAKRGQDVALRCDPISGHVSLFWYQQALGQGPEFLTYFQNEAQLDKSGLPSDRFFAERPEGSVSTLKIQRTQQEDSAVYLCASRPRGPGTEAFFGQGTRLTVV.